The clone carrying this TCR beta chain was observed a few times. The data were taken from a study of T cells in Graves' hyperthyroidism and ophthalmopathy. Hyperthyroidism was newly diagnosed in patients aged 18 to 65 (duration under 2 months). Patients having uncontrolled infection, another autoimmune disease, pregnancy or lactation were not included. Thyroid ultrasound and orbital computed tomography, with clinical symptoms and serum thyroxine and TRAb, informed diagnoses. Blood from later-ophthalmopathy patients was taken at first hyperthyroidism diagnosis. Germline CDR1 SGHTA, CDR2 FQGNSA. CDR3 length equals 15 residues. V lost 4 bases and J lost 2, with 12 bases in between. Template material for amplifying TCR beta CDR3 regions consisted of RNA transcripts. HTBI primers were used for first-round RT-PCR of the TCR CDR3. TCRdb reprocessed the multiplex PCR reads with MiXCR, giving one entry per CDR3 protein. The data hold 550,000 to 850,000 distinct CDR3 sequences, with around 20% observed a single time.

The origin of this receptor is a woman aged 50 to 65 with Graves' hyperthyroidism that later progressed to Graves' ophthalmopathy. This chain joins TRBV7-2 and TRBJ2-1; a weak D match, TRBD1 (6 bases). Sequencing was done on a sample of blood. CDR3 amino acids: CASSSNRETYNEQFF. CDR3 bases: TGTGCCAGCAGCTCAAACAGGGAAACCTACAATGAGCAGTTCTTC.